One and the same sample provided the 8 T cell receptor beta chains below, sequenced in a study of blood T cell repertoires in COVID-19 (TCRdb year 2020). Libraries were built with the immunoSEQ multiplex PCR assay. TCRdb stores this immuneACCESS table with in-frame sequences only. Part of the clones is absent; in the studies checked, under half of the shortfall reflects unresolved V genes, and no reason is known for the rest. The sample table contains 190,000 or so clones; only one count was recorded for roughly 87% of them. Jointly, the top ten make up around 10% of the sample. The specimen sequenced was PBMCs or T cells enriched from blood (not recorded which). These receptors were taken from a man between 18 and 29 years old with acute COVID-19.

The chain carries TRBV7-9 and TRBJ2-1; 8 nucleotides agree with TRBD2. The V gene's germline CDR1 is SEHNR and CDR2 FQNEAQ (reference sequence). Unmatched junction bases numbered 6, after V lost 1 base and J lost 4 bases. The CDR3 sequence is 16 residues long. The CDR3 loop reads CASSLVAGGAYNEQFF. CDR3 sequence (DNA): TGTGCCAGCAGCTTAGTGGCGGGAGGCGCTTACAATGAGCAGTTCTTC.

The rearrangement uses TRBV3-1 (or the pseudogene TRBV3-2) and TRBJ1-2; D is perhaps TRBD1 (5 bases). Germline loops: CDR1 LGHDT, CDR2 YNNKEL (reference sequence). The CDR3 spans 14 residues. V lost 0 bases, J lost 3 bases, and 8 bases lay in between. The CDR3 DNA reads TGTGCCAGCAGCCAAGAACCAGGGCACTATGGCTACACCTTC. As protein: CASSQEPGHYGYTF.

The chain employs TRBV28 and TRBJ1-5; 8 bases map to TRBD1. With V trimmed by 5 bases and J by 5 bases, 17 bases remained unmatched. The CDR3 has 18 amino acids. Germline values: CDR1 MDHEN, CDR2 SYDVKM. CDR3 loop: CASSEAGTGAAGYQPQHF. The CDR3, as DNA: TGTGCCAGCAGTGAAGCCGGGACAGGTGCTGCTGGCTATCAGCCCCAGCATTTT.

The rearrangement links TRBV23-1 to TRBJ2-5, with 7 positions matching TRBD1. TRBV23-1 is reported as an ORF; its role is uncertain. The CDR3 loop spans 21 amino acids. Trimming removed 6 bases from V and 2 bases from J; junction bases left unmatched: 27. The CDR3 region has the DNA TGCGCCAGCAGCTTAGCTGATCCCATTTCGGGGACAGTGGACCTGCAAGAGACCCAGTACTTC. Amino acid sequence: CASSLADPISGTVDLQETQYF.

This chain joins TRBV19 and TRBJ2-7; TRBD2 is a possible D gene (5 bases). V was cut by 3 bases and J by 5 bases, with 17 bases left in between. The CDR3 is 15 residues long. Germline lookup yields CDR1 LNHDA and CDR2 SQIVND (reference sequence). This chain's CDR3 is CASSIWRLAPHEQYF. The CDR3, as DNA: TGTGCCAGTAGTATCTGGAGGCTAGCCCCTCACGAGCAGTACTTC.

This chain connects TRBV5-1 to TRBJ2-2; TRBD2 agrees at 12 bases. The CDR3 totals 16 residues. V dropped 4 bases and J dropped 5; count of bases not matched to a gene: 6. Germline V gives CDR1 SGHRS, CDR2 YFSETQ. CDR3 loop: CASSPLAGGPTGELFF. The CDR3 nucleotides read TGCGCCAGCAGCCCTCTAGCGGGAGGGCCTACCGGGGAGCTGTTTTTT.

This chain uses TRBV7-9 with TRBJ2-1; D perhaps matches TRBD2 (5 bases). Trimming took 5 bases from V and 4 from J, leaving 15 bases between them. From germline, CDR1 is SEHNR and CDR2 FQNEAQ (reference sequence). The CDR3 loop spans 15 amino acids. CDR3 region: CASSRRTGEYNEQFF. For the CDR3, the DNA is TGTGCCAGCAGCCGACGGACTGGAGAATACAATGAGCAGTTCTTC.

This chain joins TRBV14 and TRBJ1-2; no clear D. The V gene lost 5 bases and the J gene lost 5 bases, with 9 bases spanning the gap. Looked up from germline, CDR1 is SGHDN and CDR2 is FVKESK. CDR3 size: 12 residues. This CDR3 reads CASSLNGYGYTF. In DNA form, the CDR3 reads TGTGCCAGCAGCTTGAACGGTTATGGCTACACCTTC.